The 24 T cell receptor beta chains below were found in one sample sequenced in a study of T cell responses to AZD1222 COVID-19 vaccine. TCRdb keeps only in-frame clones here, not all; method: immunoSEQ multiplex PCR. The sample includes around 100,000 clones, 86% of them seen just once. The sample here was peripheral blood, taken on day 0 of AZD1222 vaccination. The receptors stem from an adult in good health.

CDR3 amino acids: CASSKAAGAGKIQETQYF. In DNA form, the CDR3 reads TGTGCCAGCAGCAAAGCCGCCGGAGCCGGGAAGATCCAAGAGACCCAGTACTTC. The chain uses TRBV21-1 and TRBJ2-5; the table gives TRBD2 as D, unverified against the DNA. TRBV21-1 is described as a pseudogene. The CDR3 has 18 amino acids.

This clone occurred a few times. The chain links TRBV5-1 to TRBJ2-1; 7 nucleotides agree with TRBD1. Unmatched junction bases numbered 15, after V lost 3 bases and J lost 6 bases. The CDR3 is 17 amino acids. Germline loops: CDR1 SGHRS, CDR2 YFSETQ. CDR3 sequence reads: CASSWSPKTGSLNEQFF. The CDR3 DNA reads TGCGCCAGCAGCTGGAGTCCCAAGACAGGGTCTCTCAATGAGCAGTTCTTC. The full variable domain, rest sourced from reference TRBV5-1 and TRBJ2-1, is KAGVTQTPRYLIKTRGQQVTLSCSPISGHRSVSWYQQTPGQGLQFLFEYFSETQRNKGNFPGRFSGRQFSNSRSEMNVSTLELGDSALYLCASSWSPKTGSLNEQFFGPGTRLTVL.

The chain is built from TRBV28 and TRBJ1-1; 9 bases are a match to TRBD1. The V segment lost 9 bases and the J segment 1 base; nucleotides outside the gene matches: 9. Looked up from germline, CDR1 is MDHEN and CDR2 is SYDVKM. The CDR3 is 15 amino acids. The CDR3 here is CASSYTGGRNTEAFF. CDR3 DNA sequence: TGTGCCAGTTCGTATACAGGGGGCAGGAACACTGAAGCTTTCTTT.

The chain recombines TRBV5-1 with TRBJ2-1, with a tentative D call TRBD1 (5 bases). The CDR3 is made up of 16 amino acids. With 5 bases removed from V and 2 bases from J, the gap between germline ends came to 17 bases. Germline lookup yields CDR1 SGHRS and CDR2 YFSETQ. The CDR3 is CASSWVTGVAYNEQFF. For the CDR3, the DNA is TGCGCCAGCAGTTGGGTCACAGGAGTAGCCTACAATGAGCAGTTCTTC. The whole variable domain, remainder taken from reference TRBV5-1 and TRBJ2-1, is KAGVTQTPRYLIKTRGQQVTLSCSPISGHRSVSWYQQTPGQGLQFLFEYFSETQRNKGNFPGRFSGRQFSNSRSEMNVSTLELGDSALYLCASSWVTGVAYNEQFFGPGTRLTVL.

The V gene is TRBV14, the J gene TRBJ2-1, with 7 bases aligning to TRBD2. Germline V gives CDR1 SGHDN, CDR2 FVKESK. This CDR3 has 15 residues. V was pared by 4 bases and J by 8 bases, with 11 bases of the junction left unmatched. The CDR3 DNA reads as TGTGCCAGCAGCCCGAGACTAGCAATATCCGATGAGCAGTTCTTC. Protein product: CASSPRLAISDEQFF.

This clone was seen repeatedly, ten times or more. The DNA for the CDR3 is TGTGCCAGCAGCCTACCCCGGGACAGAGTTTTAAGGGGTACTACCTACGAGCAGTACTTC. It encodes CASSLPRDRVLRGTTYEQYF. The chain carries TRBV7-3 and TRBJ2-7; 7 bases align to TRBD1. Trimming removed 5 bases from V and 2 bases from J; junction bases left unmatched: 24. Germline CDR1 and CDR2: SGHTA and FQGTGA. CDR3 size: 20 residues.

This chain uses TRBV4-1 with TRBJ1-3; no clear D gene. Germline V lookup: CDR1 MGHRA, CDR2 YSYEKL. The CDR3 is made up of 12 amino acids. Deletions cut 3 bases from V and 4 bases from J, with 4 bases between. DNA for the CDR3: TGCGCCAGCAGCCAGGAGGGAAACACCATATATTTT. Amino acids: CASSQEGNTIYF.

The rearrangement joins TRBV7-2 to TRBJ2-3; 8 nucleotides line up with TRBD1. Germline CDR1 SGHTA, CDR2 FQGNSA. Trimming cost V 1 base and J 7 bases; bases outside gene matches: 4. The CDR3 sequence is 14 residues long. The CDR3 DNA is TGTGCCAGCAGCTTAGGGCAGGGGGCCAATACGCAGTATTTT. Its protein is CASSLGQGANTQYF.

Remarks on this clone: No DNA is shown, since the ends of the CDR3 on it are uncertain; the CDR3 is the one TCRdb lists. V usage is TRBV28 and J usage is TRBJ2-2; TRBD2, the D gene given by the table, was not confirmed from the DNA. The length of the CDR3 is 19 amino acids, counting both ends. Per germline, CDR1 MDHEN and CDR2 SYDVKM. CDR3 in amino acids: CASSLFSAAGGFGAGELFF.

The table lists this clone with a count of one. This chain links TRBV5-6 with TRBJ1-5; TRBD1 is a possible D gene (5 bases). The CDR3 runs to 15 residues. The V end was cut by 4 bases, the J end by 0 bases, with 11 bases between. The germline CDR1 and CDR2 sequences are SGHDT and YYEEEE. The CDR3 sequence: CASSNRQNSNQPQHF. The CDR3 DNA reads as TGTGCCAGCAGCAATCGACAGAATAGCAATCAGCCCCAGCATTTT. Variable domain in full (rest from reference TRBV5-6 and TRBJ1-5): DAGVTQSPTHLIKTRGQQVTLRCSPKSGHDTVSWYQQALGQGPQFIFQYYEEEERQRGNFPDRFSGHQFPNYSSELNVNALLLGDSALYLCASSNRQNSNQPQHFGDGTRLSIL.

This clone was seen only once. The chain has TRBV30 and TRBJ1-2; the match to TRBD1 covers 8 bases. J lost 3 bases, V lost 5 bases, and 5 bases had no gene match. CDR3 size: 13 residues. The germline CDR1 and CDR2 sequences are GTSNPN and SVGIG (reference sequence). CDR3 sequence: CAWGQGAHYGYTF. CDR3 coding DNA: TGTGCCTGGGGGCAGGGGGCCCACTATGGCTACACCTTC. Full variable domain (outside the CDR3, taken from reference TRBV30 and TRBJ1-2): SQTIHQWPATLVQPVGSPLSLECTVEGTSNPNLYWYRQAAGRGLQLLFYSVGIGQISSEVPQNLSASRPQDRQFILSSKKLLLSDSGFYLCAWGQGAHYGYTFGSGTRLTVV.

This clone was counted only a few times. The chain uses TRBV19 and TRBJ1-5; D is possibly TRBD1 (5 bases). Trimming stripped 5 bases from V and 5 bases from J, with 13 bases between. Germline CDR1 reads LNHDA; CDR2 reads SQIVND (reference sequence). The CDR3 is made up of 14 amino acids. The CDR3 spells CASSLGERYQPQHF. The CDR3 DNA follows: TGTGCCAGTAGTCTGGGGGAGAGGTATCAGCCCCAGCATTTT.

The rearrangement links TRBV6-5 to TRBJ1-1; D gene unclear. V lost 7 bases and J 7 bases, leaving 19 bases between the germline ends. The germline V gene encodes CDR1 MNHEY and CDR2 SVGAGI. This CDR3 spans 14 amino acids. This CDR3 is CASTRMAGGFEAFF. DNA of the CDR3: TGTGCCAGCACCCGGATGGCCGGCGGGTTTGAAGCTTTCTTT.

The V and J genes are TRBV7-8 and TRBJ2-5, with 8 nucleotides matching TRBD1. From germline, CDR1 is SGHVS and CDR2 FQNEAQ. The CDR3 sequence is 16 residues long. Trimming cost V 4 bases and J 2 bases; bases outside gene matches: 9. The CDR3 sequence: CASSSPGGARQETQYF. CDR3 nucleotide sequence: TGTGCCAGCAGCTCCCCAGGGGGCGCGAGACAAGAGACCCAGTACTTC.

The V gene is TRBV7-9, the J gene TRBJ2-6; D perhaps matches TRBD2 (6 bases). Germline-derived CDR1 and CDR2 are SEHNR and FQNEAQ (reference sequence). Deletions cut 4 bases from V and 1 base from J, with 20 bases between. This CDR3 region has 19 residues. The DNA for the CDR3 is TGTGCCAGCAGCTACGGAGGGGCGGTGGCCGTTTCTGGGGCCAACGTCCTGACTTTC. It translates to CASSYGGAVAVSGANVLTF.

The gene calls are TRBV5-4 and TRBJ2-5; D is possibly TRBD1 (6 bases). The germline V and J ends were trimmed by 3 bases and 3 bases, with 12 bases remaining between them. The CDR3 contains 14 residues. Germline V gene sequence: CDR1 SGHNT, CDR2 YYREEE (reference sequence). The CDR3 loop reads CASSSRDNEETQYF. CDR3 DNA: TGTGCCAGCAGCTCCCGGGACAACGAAGAGACCCAGTACTTC.

For the CDR3, the DNA is TGTGCCAGCACCCTGAAGACAGGGGGTTACGAGCAGTACTTC. Amino acid sequence: CASTLKTGGYEQYF. The genes are TRBV27 and TRBJ2-7; TRBD1 aligns across 9 bases. The CDR3 sequence is 14 residues long. With 7 bases clipped from V and 4 bases from J, the junction kept 8 bases outside the gene matches. Germline V lookup: CDR1 MNHEY, CDR2 SMNVEV (reference sequence).

The V and J genes are TRBV6-5 and TRBJ1-2; D is uncertain. Trimming left V 6 bases short and J 8 bases short, with 16 bases between. CDR1 MNHEY and CDR2 SVGAGI come from the germline V gene. This CDR3 has 13 residues. The DNA of the CDR3 is TGTGCCAGCAGCAACGACTGGGTTTCAGGCTACACCTTC. Encoded protein: CASSNDWVSGYTF.

The chain has TRBV2 and TRBJ1-1; possibly TRBD1 for D (5 bases). The CDR3 sequence is 12 residues long. The germline V and J ends were trimmed by 2 bases and 14 bases, with 15 bases remaining between them. CDR1 and CDR2 (germline): SNHLY, FYNNEI. The CDR3 nucleotides are TGTGCCAGCAGTGAATGGCGGGGGAACGGCTTCTTT. It translates to CASSEWRGNGFF.

The V gene is TRBV11-2, the J gene TRBJ1-1; D perhaps matches TRBD1 (6 bases). CDR3 length equals 12 residues. V shed 1 base and J shed 9 bases, with 9 bases lying between them. The germline gives CDR1 SGHAT, CDR2 FQNNGV. This chain's CDR3 is CASSLGRGQAFF. In DNA, the CDR3 is TGTGCCAGCAGCTTAGGCAGGGGACAAGCTTTCTTT.

The V gene is TRBV5-1, the J gene TRBJ1-4, with TRBD1 matching over 7 bases. The CDR3 has 15 residues. The germline CDR1 and CDR2 sequences are SGHRS and YFSETQ. The J segment lost 2 bases and the V segment lost 4 bases, leaving 5 bases of the junction unmatched. CDR3: CASSGGTVTNEKLFF. CDR3 DNA: TGCGCCAGCAGCGGGGGGACAGTTACTAATGAAAAACTGTTTTTT.

The rearrangement joins TRBV7-2 to TRBJ1-4, with unresolved D. Germline assignment: CDR1 SGHTA and CDR2 FQGNSA. Trimming pared 1 base from V and 3 bases from J, leaving 9 bases between. This CDR3 has 15 residues. CDR3 coding DNA: TGTGCCAGCAGCTTAGGGCACGGCCCTAATGAAAAACTGTTTTTT. This encodes CASSLGHGPNEKLFF.

CDR3 sequence: CSASTGLNYGYTF. DNA for the CDR3: TGCAGTGCTAGTACAGGGTTAAACTATGGCTACACCTTC. The chain carries TRBV20-1 and TRBJ1-2; TRBD1 might be the D (6 bases). V was trimmed by 3 bases and J by 2 bases, leaving 10 bases between them. This CDR3 region has 13 residues. The germline CDR1 and CDR2 sequences are DFQATT and SNEGSKA (reference sequence).

This clone was counted a few times. The V and J genes are TRBV7-9 and TRBJ1-1, with D tentatively TRBD1 (6 bases). This CDR3 region has 16 residues. V was cut by 4 bases and J by 1 base, with 16 bases left in between. Germline assignment: CDR1 SEHNR and CDR2 FQNEAQ (reference sequence). The CDR3 region has the DNA TGTGCCAGCAGCTCGACAGGCCGTTCACCGAACACTGAAGCTTTCTTT. Its protein is CASSSTGRSPNTEAFF.